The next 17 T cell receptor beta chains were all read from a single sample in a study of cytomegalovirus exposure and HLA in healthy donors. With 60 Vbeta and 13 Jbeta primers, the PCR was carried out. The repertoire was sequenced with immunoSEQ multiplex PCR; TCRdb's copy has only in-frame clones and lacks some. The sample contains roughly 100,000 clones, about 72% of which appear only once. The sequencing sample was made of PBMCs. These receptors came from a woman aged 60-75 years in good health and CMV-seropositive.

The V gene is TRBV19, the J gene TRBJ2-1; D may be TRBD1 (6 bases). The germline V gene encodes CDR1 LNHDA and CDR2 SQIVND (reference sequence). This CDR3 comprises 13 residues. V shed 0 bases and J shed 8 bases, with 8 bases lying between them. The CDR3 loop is CASSIEGGDEQFF. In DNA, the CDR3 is TGTGCCAGTAGTATAGAAGGGGGTGATGAGCAGTTCTTC.

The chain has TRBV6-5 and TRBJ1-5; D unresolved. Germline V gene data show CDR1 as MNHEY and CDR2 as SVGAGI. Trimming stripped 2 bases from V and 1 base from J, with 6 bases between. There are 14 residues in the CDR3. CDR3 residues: CASSYRHSNQPQHF. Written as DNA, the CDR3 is TGTGCCAGCAGTTACAGACACAGCAATCAGCCCCAGCATTTT.

CDR3 sequence (DNA): TGTGCCAGCAGCTTGGTGGGCAGGGCCACTAACTATGGCTACACCTTC. It encodes CASSLVGRATNYGYTF. The V gene is TRBV5-4, the J gene TRBJ1-2, with D perhaps TRBD1 (5 bases). V was cut by 0 bases and J by 0 bases, with 12 bases left in between. The CDR3 has 16 residues. Germline V gene lookup returns CDR1 SGHNT and CDR2 YYREEE (reference sequence).

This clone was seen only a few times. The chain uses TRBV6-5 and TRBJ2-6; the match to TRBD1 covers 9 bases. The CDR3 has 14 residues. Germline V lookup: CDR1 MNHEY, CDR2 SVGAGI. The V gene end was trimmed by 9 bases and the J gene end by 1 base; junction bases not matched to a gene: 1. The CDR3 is CASDRGSGANVLTF. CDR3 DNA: TGTGCCAGTGACAGGGGGTCTGGGGCCAACGTCCTGACTTTC.

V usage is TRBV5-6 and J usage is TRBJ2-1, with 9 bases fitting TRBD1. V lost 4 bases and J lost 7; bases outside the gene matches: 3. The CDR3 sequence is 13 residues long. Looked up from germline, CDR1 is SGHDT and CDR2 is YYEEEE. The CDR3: CASSRGTGNEQFF. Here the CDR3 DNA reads TGTGCCAGCAGCCGCGGGACAGGGAATGAGCAGTTCTTC.

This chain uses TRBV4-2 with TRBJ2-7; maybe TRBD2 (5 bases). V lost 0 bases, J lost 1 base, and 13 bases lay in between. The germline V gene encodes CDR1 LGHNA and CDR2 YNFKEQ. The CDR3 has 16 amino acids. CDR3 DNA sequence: TGTGCCAGCAGCCAAGAGGGGAGTGAGGTTTCCTACGAGCAGTACTTC. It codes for CASSQEGSEVSYEQYF.

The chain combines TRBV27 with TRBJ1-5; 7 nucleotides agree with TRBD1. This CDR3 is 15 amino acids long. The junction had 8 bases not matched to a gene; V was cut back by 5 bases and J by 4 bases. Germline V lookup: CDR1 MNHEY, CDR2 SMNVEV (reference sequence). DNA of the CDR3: TGTGCCAGCAGTCCCCAGGGGGTCCTAAATCAGCCCCAGCATTTT. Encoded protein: CASSPQGVLNQPQHF.

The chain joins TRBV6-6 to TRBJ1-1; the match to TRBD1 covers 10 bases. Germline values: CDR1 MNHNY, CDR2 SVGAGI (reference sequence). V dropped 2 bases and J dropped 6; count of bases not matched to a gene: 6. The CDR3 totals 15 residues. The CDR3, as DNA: TGTGCCAGCAGTTACCGACGGGACAGGGGCGCTGAAGCTTTCTTT. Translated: CASSYRRDRGAEAFF.

CDR3 protein: CASSLESAGGHEQYF. CDR3 in DNA: TGTGCCAGCAGTTTGGAATCAGCGGGAGGCCACGAGCAGTACTTC. The chain uses TRBV6-5 and TRBJ2-7; 9 positions agree with TRBD2. The V gene's germline CDR1 is MNHEY and CDR2 SVGAGI. With 4 bases clipped from V and 5 bases from J, the junction kept 9 bases outside the gene matches. This CDR3 has 15 amino acids.

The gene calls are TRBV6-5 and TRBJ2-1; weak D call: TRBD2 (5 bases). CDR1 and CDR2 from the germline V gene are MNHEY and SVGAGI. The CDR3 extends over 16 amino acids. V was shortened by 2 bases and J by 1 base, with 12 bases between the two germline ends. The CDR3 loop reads CASSYLKRYSYNEQFF. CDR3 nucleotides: TGTGCCAGCAGTTACCTAAAGCGGTATTCCTACAATGAGCAGTTCTTC.

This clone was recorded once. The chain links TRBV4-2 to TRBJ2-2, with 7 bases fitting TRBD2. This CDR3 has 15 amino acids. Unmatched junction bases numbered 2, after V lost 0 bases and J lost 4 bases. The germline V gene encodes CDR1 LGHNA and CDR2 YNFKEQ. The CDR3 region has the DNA TGTGCCAGCAGCCAAGATCTAGCGGTCACCGGGGAGCTGTTTTTT. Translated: CASSQDLAVTGELFF.

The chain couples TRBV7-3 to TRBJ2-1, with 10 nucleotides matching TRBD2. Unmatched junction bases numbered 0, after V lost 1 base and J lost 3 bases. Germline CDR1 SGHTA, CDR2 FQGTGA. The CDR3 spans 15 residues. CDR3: CASSLIAGGYNEQFF. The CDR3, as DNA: TGTGCCAGCAGCTTAATAGCGGGGGGCTACAATGAGCAGTTCTTC.

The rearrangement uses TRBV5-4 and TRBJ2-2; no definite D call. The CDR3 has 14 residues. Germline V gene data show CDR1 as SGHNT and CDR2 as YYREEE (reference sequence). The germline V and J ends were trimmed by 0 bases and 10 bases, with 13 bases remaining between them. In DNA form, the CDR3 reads TGTGCCAGCAGCTTGGCCGGGTCTCCCGAGGAGCTGTTTTTT. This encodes CASSLAGSPEELFF.

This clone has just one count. As DNA, the CDR3 is TGTGCCAGCAGCCTAGGGGGCGGATCCGGCTACACCTTC. Its protein product is CASSLGGGSGYTF. The chain links TRBV5-4 to TRBJ1-2; TRBD1 matches 7 bases. The V segment lost 4 bases and the J segment 8 bases; nucleotides outside the gene matches: 8. Germline V gives CDR1 SGHNT, CDR2 YYREEE (reference sequence). CDR3 length: 13 residues.

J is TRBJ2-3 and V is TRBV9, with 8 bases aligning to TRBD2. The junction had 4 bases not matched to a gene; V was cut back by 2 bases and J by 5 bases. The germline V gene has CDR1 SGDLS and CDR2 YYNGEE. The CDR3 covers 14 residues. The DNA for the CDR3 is TGTGCCAGCAGCGTTAGCGGGATTGGAGATACGCAGTATTTT. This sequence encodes CASSVSGIGDTQYF.

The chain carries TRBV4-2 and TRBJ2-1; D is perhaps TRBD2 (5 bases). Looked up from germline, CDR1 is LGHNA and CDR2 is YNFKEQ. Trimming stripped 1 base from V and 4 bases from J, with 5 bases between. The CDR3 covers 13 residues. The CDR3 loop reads CASSQGTYNEQFF. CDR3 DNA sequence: TGTGCCAGCAGCCAAGGGACTTACAATGAGCAGTTCTTC.

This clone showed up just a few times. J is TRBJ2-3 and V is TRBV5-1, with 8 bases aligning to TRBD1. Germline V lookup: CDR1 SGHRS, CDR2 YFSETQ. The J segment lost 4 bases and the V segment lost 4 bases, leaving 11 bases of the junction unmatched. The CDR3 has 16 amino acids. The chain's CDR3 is CASSGGPGGAADTQYF. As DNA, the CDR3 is TGCGCCAGCAGCGGAGGCCCAGGGGGCGCAGCAGATACGCAGTATTTT.